The 11 T cell receptor beta chains given below trace back to one sample, sequenced in a study of cytomegalovirus exposure and HLA in healthy donors. Both 60 Vbeta primers and 13 Jbeta primers went into the PCR. Profiling relied on immunoSEQ multiplex PCR, and the TCRdb table lists in-frame clones only, not all of them. The data show 100,000 to 150,000 clones, roughly 83% seen once. The sequenced material came from PBMCs. These receptors originate from a man aged 18 to 29 in good health and CMV-seropositive.

The J gene is TRBJ1-6, the V gene TRBV15; 7 bases agree with TRBD1. The trim removed 3 bases at V and 5 bases at J, leaving 4 bases unmatched. Looked up from germline, CDR1 is LNHNV and CDR2 is YYDKDF (reference sequence). The CDR3 is 15 amino acids. The CDR3 nucleotides are TGTGCCACCAGCAGTACCGGGACAGATAATTCACCCCTCCACTTT. Translating it yields CATSSTGTDNSPLHF.

V is TRBV5-4 and J is TRBJ2-2; 8 bases line up with TRBD2. Germline-derived CDR1 and CDR2 are SGHNT and YYREEE (reference sequence). The length of the CDR3 is 17 residues. J was trimmed by 2 bases and V by 4 bases; bases with no gene match: 10. CDR3 coding DNA: TGTGCCAGCAGCCTTACCGGGCGGGGGGTTAACACCGGGGAGCTGTTTTTT. Its translation is CASSLTGRGVNTGELFF.

The gene calls are TRBV5-4 and TRBJ1-2; no clear D. This CDR3 has 14 amino acids. The V and J ends lost 0 bases and 1 base respectively, with 7 bases between them. Germline CDR1 reads SGHNT; CDR2 reads YYREEE (reference sequence). The CDR3 DNA reads as TGTGCCAGCAGCTTGGTTGGCAGTAACTATGGCTACACCTTC. The encoded protein is CASSLVGSNYGYTF.

CDR3 coding DNA: TGTGCCAGCAGCTTCGTCCTAGCGGGGAATGAGCAGTTCTTC. Translating gives CASSFVLAGNEQFF. The chain couples TRBV7-8 to TRBJ2-1, with 9 positions matching TRBD2. Looked up from germline, CDR1 is SGHVS and CDR2 is FQNEAQ. The CDR3 has 14 residues. Trimming removed 3 bases from V and 7 bases from J; junction bases left unmatched: 4.

The rearrangement joins TRBV30 to TRBJ2-1; 12 nucleotides align to TRBD2. In germline, CDR1 is GTSNPN, CDR2 SVGIG (reference sequence). This CDR3 contains 13 residues. V dropped 4 bases and J dropped 8; count of bases not matched to a gene: 3. The CDR3 sequence is CAWMLAGGYEQFF. CDR3 DNA: TGTGCCTGGATGCTAGCGGGGGGGTATGAGCAGTTCTTC.

This chain links TRBV5-6 with TRBJ1-5, with D possibly matching TRBD1 (6 bases). The CDR3 runs 14 residues. Trimming removed 0 bases at V and 4 bases at J, with 8 bases between. CDR1 is SGHDT and CDR2 is YYEEEE in the germline V gene. The chain's CDR3 is CASSLATGNQPQHF. CDR3 DNA: TGTGCCAGCAGCTTGGCGACAGGAAATCAGCCCCAGCATTTT.

V usage is TRBV6-5 and J usage is TRBJ1-2; D is perhaps TRBD1 (5 bases). The CDR3 sequence is 13 residues long. Germline CDR1 and CDR2: MNHEY and SVGAGI. The ends were cut back, 2 bases at V and 4 bases at J, with 8 bases in the middle. The CDR3 region has the DNA TGTGCCAGCAGTTACGGTGACAGCTATGGCTACACCTTC. The encoded protein is CASSYGDSYGYTF.

This clone was recorded a few times. The chain joins TRBV5-1 to TRBJ2-7; D might be TRBD1 (5 bases). Trimming pared 0 bases from V and 6 bases from J, leaving 10 bases between. CDR1 is SGHRS, CDR2 YFSETQ, per germline. The CDR3 has 13 residues. CDR3 in amino acids: CASSLASGFEQYF. The CDR3 nucleotides read TGCGCCAGCAGCTTGGCCTCAGGGTTCGAGCAGTACTTC.

The chain has TRBV11-2 and TRBJ1-6; D might be TRBD1 (5 bases). CDR1 SGHAT and CDR2 FQNNGV come from the germline V gene. The CDR3 is 14 amino acids. Trimming shortened V by 3 bases and J by 4 bases, and 7 bases separated the two germline ends. CDR3 sequence: CASSFQGYNSPLHF. CDR3 coding DNA: TGTGCCAGCAGCTTTCAGGGTTATAATTCACCCCTCCACTTT.

The V and J genes are TRBV6-1 and TRBJ2-1; 7 nucleotides align to TRBD1. The trim removed 7 bases at V and 8 bases at J, leaving 8 bases unmatched. CDR3 length: 13 residues. CDR1 and CDR2 from the germline V gene are MNHNS and SASEGT. The CDR3 reads CASNQYRGYEQFF. The DNA of the CDR3 is TGTGCCAGCAACCAATACAGGGGCTATGAGCAGTTCTTC.

The chain recombines TRBV2 with TRBJ2-1, with D perhaps matching TRBD2 (7 bases). V lost 10 bases and J 0 bases, leaving 31 bases between the germline ends. The CDR3 is made up of 20 amino acids. Germline-derived CDR1 and CDR2 are SNHLY and FYNNEI. This chain's CDR3 is CATLFQRGGLQMSSYNEQFF. Written as DNA, the CDR3 is TGTGCCACATTGTTCCAGAGGGGGGGACTCCAAATGAGCTCCTACAATGAGCAGTTCTTC.